This TCR beta chain derives from a study of spatial heterogeneity in lung cancer. Turning to the study itself: Raw reads showed each unique TCR and UMI combination turning up more than ten times on average.

Every TCR cDNA molecule carried a tag that served as a unique molecular identifier. TCRdb passed the 5' RACE reads through MiXCR, listing each CDR3 protein once. This table holds approximately 11,000 distinct CDR3 sequences, around 3.9% found once. This clonotype was recorded many times. Found in a library prepared for alpha chains, this beta chain is an off-target read, and its abundance has little meaning. Germline-derived CDR1 and CDR2 are LGHDT and YNNKEL (reference sequence). The CDR3 sequence is 15 residues long. The ends were cut back, 5 bases at V and 6 bases at J, with 14 bases in the middle. Time point in this sample: sample taken at primary tumor resection. The input material, whole RNA from tumor, nontumor lung or frozen PBMC, was sequenced unsorted. Samples were donated by 72 untreated early-stage non-small cell lung cancer patients.

Sequencing used normal lung tissue next to the tumor, obtained at surgery. This rearrangement joins TRBV3-1 to TRBJ1-6; D is unclear. The source is a male donor with early-stage non-small cell lung cancer. In DNA form, the CDR3 reads TGTGCCAGCAGCGGTGGAGGGAACGGTAATTCACCCCTCCACTTT. This gives the protein CASSGGGNGNSPLHF.